This T cell receptor beta chain was found in a study of T-cell reconstitution after alpha-beta-depleted transplantation in children. Unique molecular identifiers were incorporated into the prepared TCRbeta library. Using its own MiXCR run on the PCR reads, TCRdb lists one record per CDR3 protein. The sample yields 200,000 or so distinct CDR3 sequences, approximately 6.9% seen once. The table lists this clonotype with many counts. V lost 3 bases, J lost 7 bases, and 16 bases lay in between. Germline CDR1 is DFQATT and CDR2 is SNEGSKA (reference sequence). CDR3 length: 14 amino acids. This TCR was recovered from a boy between 2 and 15 years old with acute lymphoblastic leukemia, due to receive a stem cell transplant. The specimen was PBMCs, collected before TCRalphabeta/CD19-depleted stem cell transplant. This rearrangement joins TRBV20-1 to TRBJ2-1; D call uncertain. DNA of the CDR3: TGCAGTGCTAGTATTAGGGTCCTTACAAATGAGCAGTTCTTC. Translation gives CSASIRVLTNEQFF.